This T cell receptor beta chain was obtained from a study of human T cells and chemical hapten exposure. The wider study: While the approximately 25-week study was under way, patients received diphenylcyclopropenone on the scalp every week. Small discrepancies in pooled library volume mainly accounted for the varying TCR yields per sample.

TCRdb re-called the RACE reads with MiXCR, one entry per CDR3 protein. The profile shows 65,000 to 80,000 distinct CDR3 sequences, approximately 10% of them singletons. This clonotype was seen only a few times. The antigen is undetermined. V lost 4 bases to trimming and J lost 7 bases, with 20 bases between them. Looked up from germline, CDR1 is SGHDN and CDR2 is FVKESK. This CDR3 is built from 15 residues. Regarding time point: patch test 1, 2 weeks after DPC sensitization. The treatment here: therapeutic diphenylcyclopropenone sensitization with weekly scalp DPC. Prior to application of each patch test, blood was drawn. Study-wide findings and caveats: Large CDR3 similarity clusters arose significantly more often from expanded TCRs than from controls.

The sample in question was whole blood, obtained in connection with sensitization to the hapten diphenylcyclopropenone (DPC). The V call is TRBV14, the J call TRBJ2-7, with D possibly being TRBD2 (6 bases). The clonotype originates from a woman aged 45-60 years with alopecia areata. Some clones in this sample may be carry-over from other donors' samples. In DNA, the CDR3 is TGTGCCAGCAGCCCCTTAGGAGGGCCAACCGGGGAGCAGTACTTC. This translates into CASSPLGGPTGEQYF. Complete variable domain (other parts from reference TRBV14 and TRBJ2-7): EAGVTQFPSHSVIEKGQTVTLRCDPISGHDNLYWYRRVMGKEIKFLLHFVKESKQDESGMPNNRFLAERTGGTYSTLKVQPAELEDSGVYFCASSPLGGPTGEQYFGPGTRLTVT.